The 24 T cell receptor beta chains below all came from one sample that was sequenced in a study of T cells after yellow fever vaccination. One entry per CDR3 protein, called by TCRdb with MiXCR from the 5' RACE reads. The sample yields some 100,000 distinct CDR3 sequences, roughly 6.8% seen once. Sequenced here: CD4+ T cells sorted from PBMCs, sampled around 45 days after the first yellow fever vaccination. The receptor source for this set is a man between 18 and 35 years old who received the YFV17D yellow fever vaccine.

J is TRBJ1-1 and V is TRBV5-1, with a tentative D call TRBD1 (6 bases). The CDR3 covers 15 residues. V was pared by 0 bases and J by 1 base, with 10 bases between. The germline V gene has CDR1 SGHRS and CDR2 YFSETQ. In DNA form, the CDR3 reads TGCGCCAGCAGCTTGGATGGACAGCCGAACACTGAAGCTTTCTTT. Its translation is CASSLDGQPNTEAFF.

A few counts support this clonotype. The rearrangement links TRBV7-9 to TRBJ2-3, with 7 bases that match TRBD1. V trimming: 5 bases; J trimming: 6 bases; junction bases outside the gene matches: 8. This CDR3 has 14 residues. Germline V lookup: CDR1 SEHNR, CDR2 FQNEAQ (reference sequence). The CDR3 sequence: CASSKGQIVDTQYF. CDR3 sequence (DNA): TGTGCCAGCAGCAAGGGACAGATAGTCGATACGCAGTATTTT. The full variable domain, with the rest looked up from reference TRBV7-9 and TRBJ2-3, is DTGVSQNPRHKITKRGQNVTFRCDPISEHNRLYWYRQTLGQGPEFLTYFQNEAQLEKSRLLSDRFSAERPKGSFSTLEIQRTEQGDSAMYLCASSKGQIVDTQYFGPGTRLTVL.

CDR3 residues: CASSPQGAPGANVLTF. CDR3 DNA sequence: TGTGCCAGCTCACCACAGGGGGCGCCTGGGGCCAACGTCCTGACTTTC. This chain connects TRBV18 to TRBJ2-6, with 7 bases fitting TRBD1. Germline values: CDR1 KGHSH, CDR2 LQKENI. The CDR3 contains 16 residues. Trimming cost V 1 base and J 2 bases; bases outside gene matches: 2.

Ten or more counts support this clonotype. The genes are TRBV20-1 and TRBJ2-7, with D perhaps matching TRBD2 (5 bases). The CDR3 consists of 12 residues. Trimming took 6 bases from V and 0 from J, leaving 9 bases between them. Germline V gene data show CDR1 as DFQATT and CDR2 as SNEGSKA (reference sequence). Here the CDR3 DNA reads TGCAGTGCGGAGCGGAACTCCTACGAGCAGTACTTC. Protein product: CSAERNSYEQYF.

This clonotype came up many times. The CDR3 protein is CASSLGLGTGGGRNSPLHF. The CDR3 DNA sequence: TGTGCCAGCAGCTTAGGCCTCGGGACAGGGGGAGGACGAAATTCACCCCTCCACTTT. This sequence joins TRBV11-3 and TRBJ1-6, with 11 bases identical to TRBD1. CDR1 is SGHNT, CDR2 YENEEA, per germline. The CDR3 is made up of 19 amino acids. J lost 7 bases, V lost 1 base, and 12 bases had no gene match.

This clonotype was seen ten or more times. The V gene is TRBV4-3, the J gene TRBJ2-7; D gene ambiguous. Looked up from germline, CDR1 is LGHNA and CDR2 is YSLEER. The V end was cut by 5 bases, the J end by 7 bases, with 18 bases between. CDR3 length equals 14 residues. The CDR3 DNA reads as TGCGCCAGCAGCACAGAGGTTTTAAGCAGTGAGCAGTACTTC. Amino acid sequence: CASSTEVLSSEQYF.

The sample holds many counts of this clonotype. The chain joins TRBV5-1 to TRBJ1-1; 10 bases agree with TRBD1. Germline V gene lookup returns CDR1 SGHRS and CDR2 YFSETQ. The CDR3 length is 16 residues. The V gene end was trimmed by 4 bases and the J gene end by 6 bases; junction bases not matched to a gene: 12. The chain's CDR3 is CASSQTTGGAGAEAFF. The CDR3 nucleotides read TGCGCCAGCAGCCAAACGACAGGGGGCGCGGGGGCTGAAGCTTTCTTT. The whole variable domain, filled in from reference TRBV5-1 and TRBJ1-1, reads KAGVTQTPRYLIKTRGQQVTLSCSPISGHRSVSWYQQTPGQGLQFLFEYFSETQRNKGNFPGRFSGRQFSNSRSEMNVSTLELGDSALYLCASSQTTGGAGAEAFFGQGTRLTVV.

There are many counts of this clonotype. The genes are TRBV10-3 and TRBJ2-3, with a tentative D call TRBD2 (5 bases). With 0 bases removed from V and 4 bases from J, the gap between germline ends came to 5 bases. The V gene's germline CDR1 is ENHRY and CDR2 SYGVKD. CDR3 length: 13 amino acids. CDR3 sequence (DNA): TGTGCCATCAGTGAGTCGGGAGCAGATACGCAGTATTTT. Protein product: CAISESGADTQYF.

Many counts were recorded for this clonotype. The V and J genes are TRBV29-1 and TRBJ1-1; D is undetermined. This CDR3 has 12 amino acids. Trimming cost V 3 bases and J 3 bases, with 8 bases left between them. Germline V CDR1 and CDR2: SQVTM, ANQGSEA. The CDR3 sequence: CSVDDGHTEAFF. The CDR3 DNA reads TGCAGCGTTGATGACGGGCACACTGAAGCTTTCTTT.

This clonotype was counted many times. The rearrangement joins TRBV6-1 to TRBJ2-3, with no clear D. This CDR3 has 17 residues. From germline, CDR1 is MNHNS and CDR2 SASEGT. Trimming took 7 bases from V and 2 from J, leaving 22 bases between them. The DNA for the CDR3 is TGTGCCAGCAAGTATCGCGCCGCACCGCTGCCCACAGATACGCAGTATTTT. Amino acids: CASKYRAAPLPTDTQYF.

The chain has TRBV7-8 and TRBJ1-1; 7 nucleotides align to TRBD1. CDR3 size: 15 residues. In germline, CDR1 is SGHVS, CDR2 FQNEAQ. V lost 5 bases, J lost 1 base, and 7 bases stayed unmatched. CDR3 nucleotides: TGTGCCAGCAGCGCGACAGGGTCCTCGAACACTGAAGCTTTCTTT. Its protein is CASSATGSSNTEAFF.

This clonotype occurred many times. This chain connects TRBV12-3 or TRBV12-4 to TRBJ2-5, with TRBD1 matching 8 bases. Trimming removed 6 bases from V and 5 bases from J; junction bases left unmatched: 11. The CDR3 covers 15 residues. The DNA for the CDR3 is TGTGCCAGCAGCCAAATCACAGGGGGTTTGGAGACCCAGTACTTC. As protein: CASSQITGGLETQYF.

This clonotype was seen repeatedly, ten times or more. This chain joins TRBV7-2 and TRBJ2-4; D is undetermined. CDR1 and CDR2 (germline): SGHTA, FQGNSA. V dropped 0 bases and J dropped 8 bases, with 8 bases sitting between them. The CDR3 totals 13 residues. The CDR3 here is CASSLARYDIQYF. Written as DNA, the CDR3 is TGTGCCAGCAGCTTAGCGCGGTATGACATTCAGTACTTC.

The genes are TRBV4-1 and TRBJ1-6; no clear D gene. Germline-derived CDR1 and CDR2 are MGHRA and YSYEKL. The V and J ends lost 0 bases and 11 bases respectively, with 14 bases between them. This CDR3 is built from 15 residues. Written as DNA, the CDR3 is TGCGCCAGCAGCCAAGATAACCCCTCCCTGGCACCCCTCCACTTT. Encoded protein: CASSQDNPSLAPLHF.

There are many counts of this clonotype. This chain links TRBV21-1 with TRBJ2-7; TRBD1, the table's D call, was not compared with the DNA. TRBV21-1 represents a pseudogene. The CDR3 loop spans 16 amino acids. CDR3 amino acids: CASSTPKGHYIDEQYF. The CDR3 DNA reads as TGTGCCAGCAGCACACCGAAGGGGCACTATATAGACGAGCAGTACTTC.

Many counts were recorded for this clonotype. The gene calls are TRBV2 and TRBJ1-3; unclear D gene. Germline-derived CDR1 and CDR2 are SNHLY and FYNNEI. The V end was cut by 11 bases, the J end by 0 bases, with 11 bases between. The CDR3 is made up of 13 amino acids. The CDR3 sequence: CASGSLSGNTIYF. The CDR3 bases are TGTGCCTCGGGGTCCCTCTCTGGAAACACCATATATTTT.

This clonotype has ten or more counts. The chain uses TRBV12-3 or TRBV12-4 and TRBJ2-1, with no clear D. The V and J ends lost 3 bases and 5 bases respectively, with 11 bases between them. This CDR3 region has 14 residues. In DNA form, the CDR3 reads TGTGCCAGCAGTTTGGCTTCTGGCAACAATGAGCAGTTCTTC. Translated, it gives CASSLASGNNEQFF.

This clonotype was seen more than once but under ten times. Without the conserved terminal phenylalanine or tryptophan, this CDR3 likely stems from a read error. The DNA is left out, because the CDR3 cannot be placed on it with certainty; the CDR3 is given as TCRdb lists it. The gene calls are TRBV20-1 and TRBJ1-1; the D call TRBD1 from the table was never checked on the DNA. Germline CDR1 reads DFQATT; CDR2 reads SNEGSKA (reference sequence). Counting both end residues, the CDR3 totals 12 amino acids. This CDR3 is CSARAPGTGVGI.

This clonotype came up a few times. The chain links TRBV7-2 to TRBJ2-3; maybe TRBD2 (6 bases). Per the germline V gene, CDR1 is SGHTA and CDR2 is FQGNSA. This CDR3 is 13 amino acids long. Trimming removed 3 bases at V and 7 bases at J, with 11 bases between. CDR3 nucleotide sequence: TGTGCCAGCAGCTTCGATGCGGGACATACGCAGTATTTT. It codes for CASSFDAGHTQYF.

This clonotype was seen repeatedly, ten times or more. The rearrangement links TRBV29-1 to TRBJ1-1; tentatively, D is TRBD1 (5 bases). V shed 5 bases and J shed 0 bases, with 10 bases lying between them. Germline V gene sequence: CDR1 SQVTM, CDR2 ANQGSEA. The CDR3 is 13 amino acids. The CDR3 DNA follows: TGCAGCGTTAGACAGACCATGAACACTGAAGCTTTCTTT. Encoded protein: CSVRQTMNTEAFF.

Only a few counts were recorded for this clonotype. CDR3 region: CASSWGTQYHYNEQFF. In nucleotides, the CDR3 is TGTGCCAGCAGCTGGGGGACGCAATATCACTACAATGAGCAGTTCTTC. The chain has TRBV5-6 and TRBJ2-1, with D possibly called TRBD1 or TRBD2 (5 bases each). V shed 3 bases and J shed 3 bases, with 16 bases lying between them. Germline assignment: CDR1 SGHDT and CDR2 YYEEEE. This CDR3 is 16 amino acids long.

Many counts were recorded for this clonotype. The rearrangement uses TRBV5-1 and TRBJ1-1; a weak D match, TRBD1 (6 bases). The V end lost 5 bases, the J end lost 1 base, and 18 bases lay between the germline ends. Per germline, CDR1 SGHRS and CDR2 YFSETQ. The CDR3 has 16 amino acids. Written as DNA, the CDR3 is TGCGCCAGCAGTCCTAACTCCGGGACACCGAACACTGAAGCTTTCTTT. This gives the protein CASSPNSGTPNTEAFF. Using reference TRBV5-1 and TRBJ1-1 for the parts outside the CDR3, the full variable domain is KAGVTQTPRYLIKTRGQQVTLSCSPISGHRSVSWYQQTPGQGLQFLFEYFSETQRNKGNFPGRFSGRQFSNSRSEMNVSTLELGDSALYLCASSPNSGTPNTEAFFGQGTRLTVV.

This clonotype was seen at least ten times. The chain uses TRBV30 and TRBJ2-7; either TRBD1 or TRBD2 may supply D (5 bases each). The CDR3 is 14 amino acids. V lost 4 bases, J lost 6 bases, and 19 bases lay in between. Germline lookup yields CDR1 GTSNPN and CDR2 SVGIG (reference sequence). CDR3 DNA sequence: TGTGCCTGGATCTACGGTGGGGGAACGGGCGAGCAGTACTTC. Residues: CAWIYGGGTGEQYF.

This clonotype was found many times. J is TRBJ2-5 and V is TRBV29-1, with D perhaps matching TRBD2 (6 bases). Deletions cut 7 bases from V and 1 base from J, with 10 bases between. CDR3 length: 12 amino acids. CDR1 and CDR2 (germline): SQVTM, ANQGSEA. The CDR3 sequence: CSGEDFQETQYF. The DNA of the CDR3 is TGCAGCGGGGAGGACTTCCAAGAGACCCAGTACTTC.